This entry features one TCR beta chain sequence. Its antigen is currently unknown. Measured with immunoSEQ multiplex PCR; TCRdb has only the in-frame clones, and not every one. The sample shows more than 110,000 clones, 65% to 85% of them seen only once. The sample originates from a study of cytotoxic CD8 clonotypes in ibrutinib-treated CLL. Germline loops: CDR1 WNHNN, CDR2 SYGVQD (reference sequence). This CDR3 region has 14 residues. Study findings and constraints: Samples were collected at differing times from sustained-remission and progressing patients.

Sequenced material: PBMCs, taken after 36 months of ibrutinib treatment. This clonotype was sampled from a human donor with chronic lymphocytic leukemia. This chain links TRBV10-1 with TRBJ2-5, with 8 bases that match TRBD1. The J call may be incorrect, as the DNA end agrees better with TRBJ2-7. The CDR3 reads CASSVQGAAYEQYF. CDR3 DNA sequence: TGCGCCAGCAGTGTGCAGGGGGCTGCCTACGAGCAGTACTTC.